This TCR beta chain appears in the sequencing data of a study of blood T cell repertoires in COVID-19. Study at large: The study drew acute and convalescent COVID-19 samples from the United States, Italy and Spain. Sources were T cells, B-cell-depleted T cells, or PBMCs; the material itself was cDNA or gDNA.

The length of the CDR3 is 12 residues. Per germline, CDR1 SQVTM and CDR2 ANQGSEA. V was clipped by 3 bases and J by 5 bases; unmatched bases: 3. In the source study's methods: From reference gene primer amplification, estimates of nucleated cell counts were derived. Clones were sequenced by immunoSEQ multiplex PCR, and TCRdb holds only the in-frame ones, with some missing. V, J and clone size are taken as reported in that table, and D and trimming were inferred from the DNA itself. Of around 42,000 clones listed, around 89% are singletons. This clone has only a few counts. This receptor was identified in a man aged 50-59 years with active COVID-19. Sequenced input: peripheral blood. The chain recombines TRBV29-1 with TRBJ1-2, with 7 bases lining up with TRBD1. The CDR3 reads CSVDRGMYGYTF. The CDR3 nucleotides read TGCAGCGTTGACAGGGGGATGTATGGCTACACCTTC.